Included here is one TCR beta chain sequence, with context. This receptor's antigen is unknown. Base qualities were left out, and no much larger clone turns up one base away. These data originate in a study of PD-1 blockade in classical Hodgkin lymphoma (dated by TCRdb to 2019 to 2021). About the study as a whole: Nivolumab dosing was 3 mg/kg intravenously every 2 weeks, continuing until either disease progression or unacceptable toxicity. A peripheral blood immune signature of response to PD-1 blockade in classical Hodgkin lymphoma was defined using TCR beta sequencing and CyTOF.

What the research found in general, with its limitations: Baseline TCR diversity was reported as lower in newly diagnosed patients than in healthy donors, and lower still in relapsed/refractory patients. Patients starting nivolumab less than 1 year after ASCT had lower diversity and were excluded from later analyses to avoid confounding by immune reconstitution. Trial patients with a complete response had baseline diversity similar to that of newly diagnosed patients, while partial responders and progressors had significantly lower diversity. A significant rise by C4D1 was seen in CD4+ but not CD8+ TCR diversity (p=0.0027 vs p=0.16), with the rise being most apparent in complete responders (p=0.02). The study was restricted to a single clinical trial cohort, and the causes of repertoire differences, possibly disease activity or prior therapy, were left undefined.

Genomic DNA was extracted with the Qiagen DNeasy kit from unsorted PBMCs and from negatively selected CD4+ and CD8+ fractions. Using primers that anneal to V and J segments, immunoSEQ multiplex PCR amplified the TCR beta CDR3 regions. A synthetic immune receptor repertoire was used to minimize amplification bias, and remaining bias was computationally removed after sequencing. The authors' analysis ran thus. Repertoire diversity was quantified as the Shannon entropy index using custom Python scripts. Unsorted, CD4+ and CD8+ repertoires were examined separately, except in combined analyses, for which CD4+ and CD8+ sequences were merged in silico. Clonal expansion was defined as a frequency increase of at least 2-fold after treatment compared with C1D1, and clones undetected at baseline were assigned a pseudocount of 0.5. Clones with 0 or 1 copy at C1D1 were classified as singleton clones, and clones with 2 or more copies were classified as non-singleton clones. Clones expanded in unsorted samples were labelled as CD4+, CD8+ or unknown by matching protein sequences in sorted samples from the same patient. Diversity changes from C1D1 to C4D1 were tested in paired samples using Wilcoxon tests. The clones in this table, taken by TCRdb from immuneACCESS, are in-frame only. Not every clone is retained; where verified, under half of the shortfall comes from an unresolved V gene, and the cause of the rest is unknown. From that table come the V and J calls and clone size; the DNA was used to work out D and trimming. The sample yields tens of thousands of clones; 75% to 90% were counted once. The ten largest clones represent over 12% of the sample.

In the paper's terms, the time point label means: cycle 1 day 1 (C1D1), immediately before nivolumab initiation. Relapse after autologous stem cell transplantation had occurred in all trial patients, and cohorts A, B and C were distinguished by prior brentuximab vedotin exposure. A total of 50 to 70 patients with relapsed/refractory classical Hodgkin lymphoma made up the trial cohort, and each patient's best overall response was complete response, partial response or progressive disease. Single-agent nivolumab was administered to trial patients in the multi-cohort phase II CheckMate 205 trial. Best overall response was determined by an independent review committee according to the 2007 International Working Group response criteria. Trial PBMCs were obtained immediately prior to nivolumab initiation (C1D1) and on therapy at cycle 2 day 1 and cycle 4 day 1. Peripheral blood was collected in 8 mL Vacutainer Cell Preparation Tubes, from which PBMCs were isolated by centrifugation and then cryopreserved.

Sequences SEHNR (CDR1) and FQNEAQ (CDR2) are obtained from the germline V gene (reference sequence). The junction carries 12 bases between V and J, which are trimmed by 2 bases and 8 bases respectively. Its CDR3 holds 13 amino acids, cysteine through phenylalanine. The kept DNA is CDR3 alone, 39 bases in frame from the first base. This receptor was identified in a human donor with classical Hodgkin lymphoma. This chain is built from TRBV7-9 and TRBJ1-2; TRBD1 is perhaps the D gene, given 6 matching bases. Specimen: peripheral blood mononuclear cells (PBMCs), collected at baseline. In nucleotides, the sequence is TGTGCCAGCAGCTTACCTTGGACAGAAGGCTACACCTTC. It specifies CASSLPWTEGYTF.